These 8 T cell receptor beta chains share one sample of origin, sequenced in a study of cytomegalovirus exposure and HLA in healthy donors. The primer mix had 60 Vbeta and 13 Jbeta primers. This table comes from immunoSEQ multiplex PCR, and its TCRdb copy is limited to in-frame clones, with some not included. The sample carries about 62,000 clones, about 71% recorded once. Material for sequencing was PBMCs. The receptor set was obtained from a man between 60 and 70 years old in good health and CMV-seropositive.

The chain recombines TRBV5-8 with TRBJ2-3, with 13 nucleotides matching TRBD2. From germline, CDR1 is SGHTS and CDR2 YDEGEE. J gave up 2 bases and V 2 bases, and 5 bases lay outside the gene matches. CDR3 length equals 17 residues. The CDR3 loop reads CASSLPGLAGHTDTQYF. The CDR3 DNA reads TGTGCCAGCAGCTTACCGGGACTAGCGGGGCACACAGATACGCAGTATTTT.

V is TRBV25-1 and J is TRBJ2-7, with 10 bases matching TRBD1. The CDR3 sequence is 15 residues long. Germline CDR1 is MGHDK and CDR2 is SYGVNS. Trimming took 4 bases from V and 4 from J; bases not matched to a gene: 7. The CDR3 sequence is CASSVRDRGPYEQYF. The CDR3 region has the DNA TGTGCCAGCAGTGTACGTGACAGGGGGCCTTACGAGCAGTACTTC.

V is TRBV7-8 and J is TRBJ2-3; D is unclear. This CDR3 region has 15 residues. Germline CDR1 is SGHVS and CDR2 is FQNEAQ. V lost 5 bases and J 2 bases, leaving 14 bases between the germline ends. The CDR3 region has the DNA TGTGCCAGCAGCCCAGACCACTATCCCACAGATACGCAGTATTTT. Its translation is CASSPDHYPTDTQYF.

This clone is labeled medium-sized (0.01 to 0.1%). The chain combines TRBV7-6 with TRBJ2-5; TRBD1 matches at 9 bases. The J segment lost 5 bases and the V segment lost 5 bases, leaving 9 bases of the junction unmatched. The CDR3 is 15 amino acids. Germline V CDR1 and CDR2: SGHVS, FNYEAQ. CDR3 loop: CASSLGVGTGETQYF. CDR3 sequence (DNA): TGTGCCAGCAGCCTTGGGGTGGGGACAGGGGAGACCCAGTACTTC.

The chain combines TRBV11-2 with TRBJ1-1; 7 bases fit TRBD1. Germline lookup yields CDR1 SGHAT and CDR2 FQNNGV. V gave up 5 bases and J gave up 5 bases; unmatched junction bases: 5. This CDR3 is 13 amino acids long. The CDR3 spells CASSLQGQTEAFF. CDR3 nucleotides: TGTGCCAGCAGCCTACAGGGGCAGACTGAAGCTTTCTTT.

The chain uses TRBV10-3 and TRBJ1-2, with 9 bases that match TRBD1. This CDR3 has 13 amino acids. Germline V lookup: CDR1 ENHRY, CDR2 SYGVKD. V gave up 5 bases and J gave up 6 bases; unmatched junction bases: 4. The CDR3 coding sequence is TGTGCCATCAGTCGGGACAGGGTGGATGGCTACACCTTC. Translation gives CAISRDRVDGYTF.

The chain couples TRBV7-9 to TRBJ2-7; 7 bases line up with TRBD1. Germline V gene data show CDR1 as SEHNR and CDR2 as FQNEAQ (reference sequence). V dropped 1 base and J dropped 2; count of bases not matched to a gene: 17. This CDR3 is built from 19 residues. CDR3 residues: CASSLESPGLTGTAYEQYF. Written as DNA, the CDR3 is TGTGCCAGCAGCTTAGAGTCTCCAGGGCTAACCGGGACAGCCTACGAGCAGTACTTC. The full variable domain, rest sourced from reference TRBV7-9 and TRBJ2-7, is DTGVSQNPRHKITKRGQNVTFRCDPISEHNRLYWYRQTLGQGPEFLTYFQNEAQLEKSRLLSDRFSAERPKGSFSTLEIQRTEQGDSAMYLCASSLESPGLTGTAYEQYFGPGTRLTVT.

A few counts support this clone. The rearrangement links TRBV11-3 to TRBJ2-7, with TRBD2 matching over 10 bases. Unmatched junction bases numbered 13, after V lost 0 bases and J lost 2 bases. Germline CDR1 is SGHNT and CDR2 is YENEEA. CDR3 size: 19 residues. This chain's CDR3 is CASSLEEINLAGVPYEQYF. The CDR3 DNA follows: TGTGCCAGCAGCTTAGAGGAAATTAACCTAGCGGGAGTCCCCTACGAGCAGTACTTC.